These 22 T cell receptor beta chains originate from one sample sequenced in a study of cytomegalovirus exposure and HLA in healthy donors. Primers included in the PCR were 60 Vbeta and 13 Jbeta primers. Libraries were prepared by immunoSEQ multiplex PCR; TCRdb keeps only in-frame clonotypes and omits some of them. The table records 74,000 or so clones, about 80% of them present only once. The sequenced sample was PBMCs. These receptors were obtained from a man in his fifties or sixties in good health and CMV-seropositive.

The gene calls are TRBV5-1 and TRBJ2-7, with a possible D match to TRBD2 (6 bases). CDR3 length: 15 residues. Per the germline V gene, CDR1 is SGHRS and CDR2 is YFSETQ. Between the trimmed V and J ends, which lost 4 bases and 0 bases, there was a span of 14 bases. In DNA, the CDR3 is TGCGCCAGCAGCCCCCACGGGGGTAGCTCCTACGAGCAGTACTTC. It specifies CASSPHGGSSYEQYF.

The rearrangement uses TRBV27 and TRBJ1-1; 8 bases are shared with TRBD1. The CDR3 contains 14 residues. The trim removed 4 bases at V and 5 bases at J, leaving 6 bases unmatched. Germline assignment: CDR1 MNHEY and CDR2 SMNVEV (reference sequence). CDR3 sequence reads: CASSSGQGGTEAFF. The CDR3, as DNA: TGTGCCAGCAGTTCAGGACAGGGCGGGACTGAAGCTTTCTTT.

The chain is built from TRBV9 and TRBJ2-5; D is perhaps TRBD2 (5 bases). V was cut by 0 bases and J by 1 base, with 10 bases left in between. The germline V gene encodes CDR1 SGDLS and CDR2 YYNGEE. The CDR3 is 15 residues long. CDR3 nucleotides: TGTGCCAGCAGCGTAGCTCCCCTAGCCCAAGAGACCCAGTACTTC. Its protein is CASSVAPLAQETQYF. Full variable domain (remainder filled in from reference TRBV9 and TRBJ2-5): DSGVTQTPKHLITATGQRVTLRCSPRSGDLSVYWYQQSLDQGLQFLIQYYNGEERAKGNILERFSAQQFPDLHSELNLSSLELGDSALYFCASSVAPLAQETQYFGPGTRLLVL.

The chain links TRBV9 to TRBJ1-4, with D maybe TRBD1 (6 bases). V was shortened by 3 bases and J by 4 bases, with 10 bases between the two germline ends. The CDR3 has 14 residues. Germline CDR1 reads SGDLS; CDR2 reads YYNGEE. In DNA, the CDR3 is TGTGCCAGCAGCGCGGGACAAGTTAATGAAAAACTGTTTTTT. This gives the protein CASSAGQVNEKLFF.

This clone was observed once. The rearrangement links TRBV6-4 to TRBJ1-1, with no clear D. The ends were cut back, 5 bases at V and 1 base at J, with 8 bases in the middle. Germline-derived CDR1 and CDR2 are MRHNA and SNTAGT. The length of the CDR3 is 13 residues. Here the CDR3 DNA reads TGTGCCAGCAGTCTAGCAGCGAACACTGAAGCTTTCTTT. Protein sequence: CASSLAANTEAFF.

V gene TRBV7-2 combines with J gene TRBJ1-2; possible D gene TRBD1, 5 bases. V lost 0 bases and J 8 bases, leaving 7 bases between the germline ends. The CDR3 length is 12 residues. Germline V gene lookup returns CDR1 SGHTA and CDR2 FQGNSA. Here the CDR3 reads CASSLAQGGYTF. CDR3 DNA sequence: TGTGCCAGCAGCTTAGCCCAGGGCGGCTACACCTTC.

The chain uses TRBV30 and TRBJ1-2, with D hard to call. V was shortened by 4 bases and J by 10 bases, with 13 bases between the two germline ends. The germline CDR1 and CDR2 sequences are GTSNPN and SVGIG (reference sequence). The CDR3 length is 11 residues. The DNA for the CDR3 is TGTGCCTGGACCTCGAGGATCGACTACACCTTC. This translates into CAWTSRIDYTF.

This clone was seen only once. V gene TRBV5-6 combines with J gene TRBJ2-2; TRBD1 matches at 7 bases. This CDR3 has 14 residues. CDR1 and CDR2 from the germline V gene are SGHDT and YYEEEE. The V segment lost 1 base and the J segment 6 bases; nucleotides outside the gene matches: 3. The CDR3 DNA reads as TGTGCCAGCAGCTTGAGACAGGGCGCCGGGGAGCTGTTTTTT. Amino acid sequence: CASSLRQGAGELFF.

In this sample, this clone turned up once. The CDR3 nucleotides are TGCGCCAGCAGCGTTGGTGGGACAGGATCGTATGGCTACACCTTC. Translation gives CASSVGGTGSYGYTF. The gene calls are TRBV5-1 and TRBJ1-2, with 8 bases identical to TRBD1. This CDR3 contains 15 residues. The ends lost 4 bases at V and 5 bases at J; junction bases unmatched: 10. Germline CDR1 and CDR2: SGHRS and YFSETQ.

The CDR3 DNA follows: TGTGCCAGCAGCCCCGGGAGGGTAGCAAGTAAGGAGACCCAGTACTTC. It is translated as CASSPGRVASKETQYF. The chain uses TRBV11-1 and TRBJ2-5, with 8 bases lining up with TRBD2. Germline V gene sequence: CDR1 SGHAT, CDR2 FQDESV (reference sequence). CDR3 length: 16 amino acids. Trimming at V came to 5 bases and at J to 5 bases, leaving 13 bases not matched to a gene. Filled out from reference TRBV11-1 and TRBJ2-5, the complete variable domain reads EAEVAQSPRYKITEKSQAVAFWCDPISGHATLYWYRQILGQGPELLVQFQDESVVDDSQLPKDRFSAERLKGVDSTLKIQPAELGDSAMYLCASSPGRVASKETQYFGPGTRLLVL.

J is TRBJ1-4 and V is TRBV7-9; the match to TRBD1 covers 8 bases. V dropped 4 bases and J dropped 8; count of bases not matched to a gene: 6. Per germline, CDR1 SEHNR and CDR2 FQNEAQ (reference sequence). The CDR3 extends over 14 amino acids. The DNA for the CDR3 is TGTGCCAGCAGCTCGACAGGGGCACGGGAAAAACTGTTTTTT. It specifies CASSSTGAREKLFF.

The chain carries TRBV15 and TRBJ2-7; TRBD1 aligns across 7 bases. CDR1 and CDR2 from the germline V gene are LNHNV and YYDKDF (reference sequence). The V and J ends lost 0 bases and 4 bases, in that order; junction bases with no gene match: 6. The CDR3 consists of 15 residues. CDR3 sequence: CATSRDGGRGYEQYF. In DNA form, the CDR3 reads TGTGCCACCAGCAGAGATGGTGGCAGGGGGTACGAGCAGTACTTC.

This chain joins TRBV6-1 and TRBJ2-7; TRBD1 aligns across 9 bases. The CDR3 consists of 16 residues. V shed 6 bases, J shed 4 bases, and the junction held 13 bases outside the gene matches. Germline V gene sequence: CDR1 MNHNS, CDR2 SASEGT. CDR3 in amino acids: CASSEPITGGRYEQYF. Written as DNA, the CDR3 is TGTGCCAGCAGCGAACCGATCACAGGGGGCCGGTACGAGCAGTACTTC.

V and J are TRBV7-9 and TRBJ1-3; possible D gene TRBD1, 6 bases. V was shortened by 5 bases and J by 0 bases, with 8 bases between the two germline ends. Germline V CDR1 and CDR2: SEHNR, FQNEAQ (reference sequence). This CDR3 is 14 amino acids long. The CDR3 sequence is CASSRTASGNTIYF. In nucleotides, the CDR3 is TGTGCCAGCAGCCGGACAGCCTCTGGAAACACCATATATTTT.

This clone has a single count. The rearrangement uses TRBV11-3 and TRBJ2-3; D not certain. CDR3 length: 17 amino acids. The germline V gene encodes CDR1 SGHNT and CDR2 YENEEA. Trimming stripped 0 bases from V and 4 bases from J, with 17 bases between. CDR3 sequence (DNA): TGTGCCAGCAGCTTAGATAACCTCCTCCTAGGCGCAGATACGCAGTATTTT. Protein product: CASSLDNLLLGADTQYF.

The genes are TRBV2 and TRBJ2-7, with TRBD2 matching 12 bases. Germline values: CDR1 SNHLY, CDR2 FYNNEI. CDR3 length: 15 amino acids. After removal of 3 bases from V and 7 bases from J, the junction contained 7 bases not matched to a gene. The CDR3 DNA follows: TGTGCCAGCAGTGATGGACTAGCGGGATCTAAAGAGCAGTACTTC. This codes for CASSDGLAGSKEQYF.

The V gene is TRBV4-1, the J gene TRBJ2-7; TRBD1 matches 8 bases. This CDR3 has 13 amino acids. Germline assignment: CDR1 MGHRA and CDR2 YSYEKL. V lost 3 bases to trimming and J lost 4 bases; unmatched junction nucleotides: 2. CDR3 loop: CASSHDRGYEQYF. The CDR3 coding sequence is TGCGCCAGCAGCCATGACAGGGGTTACGAGCAGTACTTC.

The V gene is TRBV30, the J gene TRBJ1-5; a weak D match, TRBD1 (6 bases). The CDR3 extends over 15 amino acids. Trimming took 1 base from V and 2 from J, leaving 12 bases between them. The germline CDR1 and CDR2 sequences are GTSNPN and SVGIG (reference sequence). CDR3 residues: CAWSGNRVGNQPQHF. For the CDR3, the DNA is TGTGCCTGGAGTGGGAACAGGGTGGGCAATCAGCCCCAGCATTTT.

The DNA of the CDR3 is TGTGCCTGGGGCAGGGATCCATATGGCTACACCTTC. Its translation: CAWGRDPYGYTF. This sequence joins TRBV30 and TRBJ1-2, with D perhaps matching TRBD1 (5 bases). Looked up from germline, CDR1 is GTSNPN and CDR2 is SVGIG (reference sequence). With 5 bases removed from V and 5 bases from J, the gap between germline ends came to 12 bases. The CDR3 is made up of 12 amino acids.

The rearrangement uses TRBV5-1 and TRBJ2-3, with D perhaps TRBD2 (5 bases). The CDR3 totals 14 residues. Trimming removed 1 base at V and 6 bases at J, with 12 bases between. CDR1 is SGHRS and CDR2 is YFSETQ in the germline V gene. In DNA form, the CDR3 reads TGCGCCAGCAGCTTGTATAGCGATCTCGATACGCAGTATTTT. Protein: CASSLYSDLDTQYF.

This chain uses TRBV7-6 with TRBJ2-7; TRBD1 matches at 12 bases. Germline CDR1 SGHVS, CDR2 FNYEAQ. V lost 8 bases and J lost 4; bases outside the gene matches: 6. The CDR3 length is 14 residues. In DNA form, the CDR3 reads TGTGCCAGCTTACCGGGACAGGGGGCTTACGAGCAGTACTTC. This translates into CASLPGQGAYEQYF. Looking up the rest from reference TRBV7-6 and TRBJ2-7 gives the full variable domain: GAGVSQSPRYKVTKRGQDVALRCDPISGHVSLYWYRQALGQGPEFLTYFNYEAQQDKSGLPNDRFSAERPEGSISTLTIQRTEQRDSAMYRCASLPGQGAYEQYFGPGTRLTVT.

The chain links TRBV29-1 to TRBJ2-7; perhaps TRBD2 as D (5 bases). Trimming took 5 bases from V and 0 from J, leaving 11 bases between them. CDR1 is SQVTM and CDR2 is ANQGSEA in the germline V gene. The CDR3 has 13 residues. DNA of the CDR3: TGCAGCGTTTTAGCGCCTAGCTCCTACGAGCAGTACTTC. This sequence encodes CSVLAPSSYEQYF.